A selection of T cell receptor beta chains follows, all from one sample in a study of shared clonotypes between healthy human individuals. TCRdb's copy holds only in-frame clones and misses some; the assay was immunoSEQ multiplex PCR. The sample holds about 2.3 million clones, roughly 92% seen once. The sample taken for sequencing was naive CD4+ T cells from PBMCs. The receptors derive from a man between 18 and 35 years old in good health. Some clones in this sample may be carry-over from other donors' samples. The CDR3 runs from the conserved cysteine through the conserved F or W. D genes are given only for firm matches. Size is stated for part of the rows, as once, few or many counts, or as a class when the clone is expanded.

>TRBV5-1|.|.|TRBJ1-1
CASRRLQGGNTEAFF
TGCGCCAGCAGGCGACTCCAGGGTGGGAACACTGAAGCTTTCTTT
>TRBV7-9|.|.|TRBJ2-5
CASSLLRDQETQYF
TGTGCCAGCAGCTTACTCAGGGACCAAGAGACCCAGTACTTC
>TRBV5-1|.|.|TRBJ2-5
CASSPAGSWETQYF
TGCGCCAGCAGCCCGGCGGGTTCGTGGGAGACCCAGTACTTC
>TRBV28|.|.|TRBJ1-4
CASSRWTLATNEKLFF
TGTGCCAGCAGTAGGTGGACTTTAGCAACTAATGAAAAACTGTTTTTT
>TRBV5-4|.|.|TRBJ2-5
CASSLQLAQETQYF
TGTGCCAGCAGCTTGCAGCTGGCCCAAGAGACCCAGTACTTC
>TRBV4-1|TRBD1|.|TRBJ2-1
CASSRGQGLNYNEQFF
TGCGCCAGCAGCCGCGGACAGGGATTGAACTACAATGAGCAGTTCTTC
>TRBV4-1|TRBD1|.|TRBJ2-5
CASSTDRAGETQYF
TGCGCCAGCAGCACAGACAGGGCCGGGGAGACCCAGTACTTC
>TRBV11-1|.|.|TRBJ2-6
CASSLGVRASGANVLTF
TGTGCCAGCAGCTTAGGGGTTCGAGCGTCTGGGGCCAACGTCCTGACTTTC
>TRBV5-1|TRBD2|.|TRBJ2-1
CASSLAGSGDYNEQFF
TGCGCCAGCAGCTTGGCAGGTAGCGGGGATTACAATGAGCAGTTCTTC
>TRBV5-4|TRBD1|.|TRBJ2-2
CASSSNDRVNTGELFF
TGTGCCAGCAGCTCCAACGACAGGGTTAACACCGGGGAGCTGTTTTTT
>TRBV5-1|TRBD1|once|TRBJ2-1
CASSHNRGQEQFF
TGCGCCAGCAGCCATAACAGGGGGCAGGAGCAGTTCTTC
>TRBV7-6|.|.|TRBJ1-2
CASSLGRGGEPYGYTF
TGTGCCAGCAGCTTAGGCCGCGGGGGAGAACCCTATGGCTACACCTTC
>TRBV18|.|.|TRBJ1-1
CASSPGRDTEAFF
TGTGCCAGCTCACCGGGCAGAGACACTGAAGCTTTCTTT
>TRBV11-1|.|.|TRBJ1-4
CASSLSATNEKLFF
TGTGCCAGCAGCTTGTCAGCAACTAATGAAAAACTGTTTTTT
>TRBV28|TRBD2|.|TRBJ2-1
CASSLGTSGILEQFF
TGTGCCAGCAGTTTGGGGACTAGCGGGATTCTTGAGCAGTTCTTC